The clone carrying this T cell receptor beta chain has just a few counts. Its specificity is not known. The CDR3 has 14 residues. J lost 6 bases, V lost 0 bases, and 6 bases had no gene match. Germline CDR1 is DFQATT and CDR2 is SNEGSKA (reference sequence). For the TCR beta CDR3, multiplex PCR with 32 V and 13 J primers performed the amplification. TCRdb itself ran the multiplex PCR reads through MiXCR, one entry per CDR3 protein. The table has under 5,500 distinct CDR3 sequences, roughly 24% seen once. This sample is part of a study of immune heterogeneity within non-small cell lung tumors. Study-wide findings and caveats: A moderate but significant correlation was found, linking local T-cell clonality with local tumor mutational burden (R about 0.31). The high-frequency T-cell receptor beta clonotypes mostly did not match up between individual patients.

Template input was genomic DNA from bulk tumor (about 600 ng per sample). Collection of several biopsies per primary tumor, spaced far apart, took place during surgery. The cohort was untreated, with newly diagnosed non-small cell lung cancer undergoing curative surgery. Donor patients had newly diagnosed non-small cell lung cancer and were having surgery with curative intent. The TCR sequence derives from a man aged 55-75 years with non-small cell lung cancer. The chain uses TRBV20-1 and TRBJ2-3; TRBD1 agrees at 7 bases. Sequenced: lung tumor tissue. The CDR3 sequence is CSARDDRVWDTQYF. The CDR3 bases are TGCAGTGCTAGAGATGACAGGGTATGGGATACGCAGTATTTT.